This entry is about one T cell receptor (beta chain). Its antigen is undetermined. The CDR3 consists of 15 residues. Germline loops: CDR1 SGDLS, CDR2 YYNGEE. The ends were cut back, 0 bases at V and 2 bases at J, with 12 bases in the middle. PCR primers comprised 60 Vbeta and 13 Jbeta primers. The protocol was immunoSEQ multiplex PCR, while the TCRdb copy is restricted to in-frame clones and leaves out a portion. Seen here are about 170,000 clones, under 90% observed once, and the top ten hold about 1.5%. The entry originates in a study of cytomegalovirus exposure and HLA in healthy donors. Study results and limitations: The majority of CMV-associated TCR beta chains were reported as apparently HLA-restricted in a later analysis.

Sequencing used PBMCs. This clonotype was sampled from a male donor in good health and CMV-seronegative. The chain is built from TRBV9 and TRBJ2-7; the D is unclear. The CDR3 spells CASSVGGSRTYEQYF. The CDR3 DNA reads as TGTGCCAGCAGCGTAGGAGGCTCCCGTACCTACGAGCAGTACTTC. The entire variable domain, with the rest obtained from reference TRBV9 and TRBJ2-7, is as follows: DSGVTQTPKHLITATGQRVTLRCSPRSGDLSVYWYQQSLDQGLQFLIQYYNGEERAKGNILERFSAQQFPDLHSELNLSSLELGDSALYFCASSVGGSRTYEQYFGPGTRLTVT.